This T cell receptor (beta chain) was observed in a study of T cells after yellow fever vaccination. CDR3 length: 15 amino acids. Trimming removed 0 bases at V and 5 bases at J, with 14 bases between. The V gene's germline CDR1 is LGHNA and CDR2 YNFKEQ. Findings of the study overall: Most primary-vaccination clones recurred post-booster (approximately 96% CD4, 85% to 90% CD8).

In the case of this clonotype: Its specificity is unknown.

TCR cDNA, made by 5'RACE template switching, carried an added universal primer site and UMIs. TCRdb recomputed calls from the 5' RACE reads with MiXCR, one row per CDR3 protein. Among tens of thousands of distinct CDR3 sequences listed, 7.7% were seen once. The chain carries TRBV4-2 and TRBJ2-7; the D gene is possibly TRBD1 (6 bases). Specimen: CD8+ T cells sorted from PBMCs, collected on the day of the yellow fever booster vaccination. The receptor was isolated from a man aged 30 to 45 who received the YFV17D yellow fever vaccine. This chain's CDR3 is CASSQESTAGDEQYF. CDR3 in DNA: TGTGCCAGCAGCCAAGAGTCTACGGCAGGGGACGAGCAGTACTTC.